This paragraph covers one T cell receptor (beta chain) sequence. The data stem from a study of cytotoxic CD8 clonotypes in ibrutinib-treated CLL. TCRdb's table, derived via immunoSEQ multiplex PCR, lists solely in-frame clones and lacks some. The top ten hold roughly 11% of the sample, which has roughly 200,000 clones, nearly 80% seen once. Trimming left V 7 bases short and J 5 bases short, with 11 bases between. The germline V gene has CDR1 SEHNR and CDR2 FQNEAQ (reference sequence). The CDR3 spans 12 residues. This chain joins TRBV7-9 and TRBJ1-1; a possible D gene is TRBD1 (6 bases). The sequence was obtained from a human donor with chronic lymphocytic leukemia. Sequencing was performed on PBMCs, taken after 12 months of ibrutinib treatment. This CDR3 reads CASTTGWTEAFF. CDR3 bases: TGTGCCAGCACCACAGGGTGGACTGAAGCTTTCTTT.